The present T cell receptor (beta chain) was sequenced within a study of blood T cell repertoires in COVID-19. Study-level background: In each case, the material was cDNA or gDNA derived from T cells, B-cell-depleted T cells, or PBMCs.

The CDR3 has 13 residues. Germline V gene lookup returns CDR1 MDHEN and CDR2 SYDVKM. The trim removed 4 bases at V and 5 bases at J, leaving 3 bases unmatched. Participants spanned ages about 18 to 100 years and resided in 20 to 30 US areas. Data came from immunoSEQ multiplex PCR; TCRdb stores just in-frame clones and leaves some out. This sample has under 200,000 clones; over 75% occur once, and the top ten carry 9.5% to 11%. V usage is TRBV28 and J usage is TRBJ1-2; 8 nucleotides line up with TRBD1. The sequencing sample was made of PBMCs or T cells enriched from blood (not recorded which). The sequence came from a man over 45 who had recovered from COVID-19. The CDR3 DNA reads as TGTGCCAGCAGTTCCCGGACAGGGTATGGCTACACCTTC. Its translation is CASSSRTGYGYTF.